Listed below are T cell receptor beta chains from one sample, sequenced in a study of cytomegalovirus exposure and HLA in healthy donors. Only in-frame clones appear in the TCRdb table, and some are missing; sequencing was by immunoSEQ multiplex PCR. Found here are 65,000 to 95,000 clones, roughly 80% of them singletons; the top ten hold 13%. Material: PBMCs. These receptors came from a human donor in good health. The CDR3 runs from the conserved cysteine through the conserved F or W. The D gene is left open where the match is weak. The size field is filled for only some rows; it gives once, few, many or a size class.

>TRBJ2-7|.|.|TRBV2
CASSGLGHEQYF
TGTGCCAGCAGTGGTTTGGGGCACGAGCAGTACTTC
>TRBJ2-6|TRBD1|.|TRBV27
CASSFWGQGARGANVLTF
TGTGCCAGCAGTTTTTGGGGACAGGGGGCGCGGGGGGCCAACGTCCTGACTTTC
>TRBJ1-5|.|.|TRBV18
CASSMAGGHQPQHF
TGTGCCAGCTCCATGGCGGGTGGGCATCAGCCCCAGCATTTT
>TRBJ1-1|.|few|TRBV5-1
CASSSDMNTEAFF
TGCGCCAGCAGCTCGGACATGAACACTGAAGCTTTCTTT
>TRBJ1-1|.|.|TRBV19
CASRKNPQGNTEAFF
TGTGCCAGTAGGAAGAACCCTCAGGGGAACACTGAAGCTTTCTTT
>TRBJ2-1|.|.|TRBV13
CASSPGPVNNEQFF
TGTGCCAGCAGCCCAGGCCCGGTAAACAATGAGCAGTTCTTC
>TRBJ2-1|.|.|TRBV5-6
CASSMGVGSYNEQFF
TGTGCCAGCAGCATGGGGGTCGGGTCCTACAATGAGCAGTTCTTC
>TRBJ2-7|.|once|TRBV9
CASSVDLGAEREQYF
TGTGCCAGCAGCGTAGATTTGGGGGCCGAGAGGGAGCAGTACTTC
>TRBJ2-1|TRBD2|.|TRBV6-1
CASSASGGAYEQFF
TGTGCCAGCAGTGCCAGCGGGGGGGCCTATGAGCAGTTCTTC
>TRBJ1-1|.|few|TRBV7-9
CASSLKGLMNTEAFF
TGTGCCAGCAGCTTAAAGGGGCTCATGAACACTGAAGCTTTCTTT
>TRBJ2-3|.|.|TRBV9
CASSVQLASDTQYF
TGTGCCAGCAGCGTACAGCTAGCGTCAGATACGCAGTATTTT
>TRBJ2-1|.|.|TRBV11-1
CASSQAGAKVALSYNEQFF
TGTGCCAGCAGCCAAGCAGGGGCTAAAGTAGCCTTATCCTACAATGAGCAGTTCTTC
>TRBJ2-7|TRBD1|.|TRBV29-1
CSALKLIRDRYEQYF
TGCAGCGCCCTCAAACTGATACGGGACAGGTACGAGCAGTACTTC
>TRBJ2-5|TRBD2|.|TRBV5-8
CASSSGTGVETQYF
TGTGCCAGCAGCAGCGGGACCGGGGTCGAGACCCAGTACTTC
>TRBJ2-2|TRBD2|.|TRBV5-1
CASSQKSGGPMNTGELFF
TGCGCCAGCAGCCAAAAAAGCGGGGGACCAATGAACACCGGGGAGCTGTTTTTT
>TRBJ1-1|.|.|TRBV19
CASSIVSNTEAFF
TGTGCCAGTAGTATAGTCTCCAACACTGAAGCTTTCTTT
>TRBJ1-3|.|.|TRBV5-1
CASSLDTLPTGNTIYF
TGCGCCAGCAGCTTGGACACCCTTCCGACTGGAAACACCATATATTTT
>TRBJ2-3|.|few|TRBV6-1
CASSEVGRTDTQYF
TGTGCCAGCAGTGAAGTGGGCCGCACAGATACGCAGTATTTT
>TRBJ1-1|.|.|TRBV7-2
CASSFEPRGYDTEAFF
TGTGCCAGCAGCTTCGAACCTAGGGGGTATGACACTGAAGCTTTCTTT
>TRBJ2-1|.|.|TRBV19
CASSMVAGYNEQFF
TGTGCCAGTAGTATGGTGGCGGGGTACAATGAGCAGTTCTTC
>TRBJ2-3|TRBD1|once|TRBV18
CASSPRFFGQGLTDTQYF
TGTGCCAGCTCACCACGCTTTTTTGGACAGGGTTTGACAGATACGCAGTATTTT
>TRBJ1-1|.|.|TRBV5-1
CASSWTGEGTEAFF
TGCGCCAGCAGCTGGACGGGGGAGGGCACTGAAGCTTTCTTT
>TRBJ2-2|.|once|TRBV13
CASSLAAASNTGELFF
TGTGCCAGCAGCTTAGCCGCGGCCTCGAACACCGGGGAGCTGTTTTTT
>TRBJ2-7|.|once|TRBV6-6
CASRPAGSPTNEQYF
TGTGCCAGCAGACCAGCCGGGAGCCCCACCAACGAGCAGTACTTC
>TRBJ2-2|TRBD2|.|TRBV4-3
CASSQETSGGQTNTGELFF
TGCGCCAGCAGCCAAGAAACTAGCGGGGGCCAAACGAACACCGGGGAGCTGTTTTTT
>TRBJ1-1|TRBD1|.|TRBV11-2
CASSFDREEAQLNTEAFF
TGTGCCAGCAGCTTTGACAGGGAAGAAGCCCAATTGAACACTGAAGCTTTCTTT